This T cell receptor (beta chain) was sequenced during a study of response to subunit inactivated influenza vaccine. This clonotype was detected only a few times. MiXCR was run by TCRdb on the RT-PCR reads, yielding one entry per CDR3 protein. The data show roughly 500,000 distinct CDR3 sequences, approximately 24% seen once. The same data also contributed to another study, on T cells expressing NK-cell markers. As reported in that work: Template switching by 5'RACE with UMIs generated the TCR beta cDNA. Sorted CD3+CD56-NKG2C+, CD3+CD56+NKG2C- and CD3+CD56+NKG2C+ T cells were the source of the TCR beta repertoires. There were seven HCMV-seropositive donors and one seronegative donor among the eight sequenced. In a group of 5 or 6 donors, dominant NKG2C+ clonotypes represented roughly 1.0-7.5% of CD8+ T cells. Expanded NKG2C+ T cell clones had unclear HCMV specificity.

This receptor was identified in a man aged 50 to 59 who received an inactivated influenza vaccine. Sample: CD4+ T cells sorted from PBMCs, taken approximately 13 days after vaccination.

CDR3 coding DNA: TGTGCCACCAGCAGAGCGACTAGCGGGAGAGGCTACAATGAGCAGTTCTTC. Amino acids: CATSRATSGRGYNEQFF. This chain joins TRBV15 and TRBJ2-1; 12 bases agree with TRBD2. Germline CDR1 is LNHNV and CDR2 is YYDKDF (reference sequence). V lost 1 base and J lost 3; bases outside the gene matches: 4. The CDR3 has 17 amino acids.